This passage covers 27 T cell receptor beta chains from one sample sequenced in a study of regulatory T cells in long-lasting Graves disease. According to the study, TCR beta libraries were built with iRepertoire HTBI primers and CDR3-region Arm-PCR. TCRdb reprocessed the multiplex PCR reads via MiXCR and lists one record per CDR3 protein. The sample includes 400,000 or so distinct CDR3 sequences, 20% of them seen just once. Noted time point: persistent/refractory GD, antithyroid drugs over 5 years with positive TRAb. After RNA was extracted from PBMCs, the TCR library was made from it. Sequencing was performed on peripheral blood mononuclear cells (PBMCs), taken when the disease was refractory, from a patient treated with antithyroid drugs. The source of these receptors is a female donor with Graves disease.

The chain has TRBV29-1 and TRBJ1-2; D unclear. Trimming removed 8 bases from V and 9 bases from J, with 16 bases in between. Germline lookup yields CDR1 SQVTM and CDR2 ANQGSEA. The CDR3 runs to 11 residues. In DNA form, the CDR3 reads TGCAGCACGGGCGAAGGGAATAGCTACACCTTC. Protein product: CSTGEGNSYTF.

This clonotype was detected ten times or more. V usage is TRBV2 and J usage is TRBJ2-7; 13 nucleotides match TRBD2. The CDR3 contains 15 residues. The trim removed 3 bases at V and 4 bases at J, leaving 3 bases unmatched. Germline CDR1 and CDR2: SNHLY and FYNNEI. CDR3 in DNA: TGTGCCAGCAGTGAGACGACTAGCGGGAGGTACGAGCAGTACTTC. Encoded protein: CASSETTSGRYEQYF.

The chain recombines TRBV7-9 with TRBJ2-6; D call uncertain. Germline CDR1 reads SEHNR; CDR2 reads FQNEAQ (reference sequence). V was clipped by 1 base and J by 7 bases, with 11 bases between them. The CDR3 length is 15 residues. CDR3 in DNA: TGTGCCAGCAGCTTAGGCAGTTCTAAAGCCAACGTCCTGACTTTC. Its protein product is CASSLGSSKANVLTF.

CDR3 protein: CASSIGRGMNTEAFF. CDR3 nucleotides: TGTGCCAGTAGTATCGGCCGAGGGATGAACACTGAAGCTTTCTTT. J is TRBJ1-1 and V is TRBV19; D uncertain. Germline CDR1 and CDR2: LNHDA and SQIVND (reference sequence). CDR3 size: 15 residues. Trimming removed 3 bases at V and 0 bases at J, with 11 bases between.

This clonotype has only a few counts. V gene TRBV20-1 combines with J gene TRBJ1-6; the match to TRBD1 covers 10 bases. Germline lookup yields CDR1 DFQATT and CDR2 SNEGSKA (reference sequence). CDR3 length: 18 residues. V gave up 6 bases and J gave up 9 bases; unmatched junction bases: 20. The CDR3 sequence: CSAPEPGQGLRRGSPLHF. In DNA form, the CDR3 reads TGCAGTGCCCCAGAACCGGGACAGGGGTTACGCCGGGGTTCACCCCTCCACTTT.

This clonotype was seen ten or more times. This chain joins TRBV20-1 and TRBJ2-1; 10 positions agree with TRBD1. Germline CDR1 is DFQATT and CDR2 is SNEGSKA (reference sequence). The CDR3 loop spans 14 amino acids. With V trimmed by 5 bases and J by 5 bases, 6 bases remained unmatched. CDR3 DNA sequence: TGCAGTGCTGCCGGGACAGGGGATAACAATGAGCAGTTCTTC. Encoded protein: CSAAGTGDNNEQFF.

The V and J genes are TRBV7-2 and TRBJ1-5; no clear D gene. This CDR3 has 15 residues. V was clipped by 3 bases and J by 3 bases, with 12 bases between them. Germline V gene lookup returns CDR1 SGHTA and CDR2 FQGNSA. The CDR3 nucleotides read TGTGCCAGCAGCTTTACGGATAAATCCAATCAGCCCCAGCATTTT. Translating gives CASSFTDKSNQPQHF.

At least ten counts were recorded for this clonotype. The chain's CDR3 is CAWNRGHYEQYF. In nucleotides, the CDR3 is TGTGCCTGGAACAGGGGGCATTACGAGCAGTACTTC. The chain has TRBV30 and TRBJ2-7; 9 bases match TRBD1. From germline, CDR1 is GTSNPN and CDR2 SVGIG (reference sequence). After removal of 4 bases from V and 4 bases from J, the junction contained 2 bases not matched to a gene. The CDR3 extends over 12 amino acids.

This clonotype was counted at least ten times. This chain joins TRBV6-4 and TRBJ1-2; D gene unclear. The CDR3 sequence is 14 residues long. The ends were cut back, 0 bases at V and 4 bases at J, with 9 bases in the middle. The germline CDR1 and CDR2 sequences are MRHNA and SNTAGT. Here the CDR3 reads CASSDSPGSYGYTF. DNA for the CDR3: TGTGCCAGCAGTGACTCTCCGGGCTCCTATGGCTACACCTTC.

This clonotype appeared many times. The V call is TRBV14, the J call TRBJ2-5; 9 nucleotides line up with TRBD2. This CDR3 comprises 16 residues. The trim removed 4 bases at V and 6 bases at J, leaving 12 bases unmatched. Germline CDR1 is SGHDN and CDR2 is FVKESK. The CDR3 loop is CASSPLIAGAGKTQYF. DNA of the CDR3: TGTGCCAGCAGCCCGTTGATAGCGGGAGCTGGGAAGACCCAGTACTTC.

This chain links TRBV19 with TRBJ1-1, with no clear D. The CDR3 is 11 residues long. Germline V gene lookup returns CDR1 LNHDA and CDR2 SQIVND (reference sequence). V lost 7 bases and J 4 bases, leaving 7 bases between the germline ends. The CDR3 region is CASKSITEAFF. The CDR3 bases are TGTGCCAGTAAATCCATCACTGAAGCTTTCTTT.

About this clonotype itself: A much larger clone sits a single nucleotide away, making a read error possible. V gene TRBV5-5 combines with J gene TRBJ2-5; TRBD2 aligns across 7 bases. Per germline, CDR1 SGHKS and CDR2 YYEKEE (reference sequence). The CDR3 contains 18 residues. For the CDR3, the DNA is TGTGGCAGCAGCTCGACCCACATGCTACGATTGGGGGGGGAGACCCAGTACTTC. This sequence encodes CGSSSTHMLRLGGETQYF.

This clonotype has only a few counts. The genes are TRBV6-1 and TRBJ1-6; perhaps TRBD1 as D (5 bases). CDR1 is MNHNS and CDR2 is SASEGT in the germline V gene. Trimming took off 6 bases at V and 12 bases at J, with 15 bases between the two ends. CDR3 length equals 13 residues. The CDR3 region has the DNA TGTGCCAGCAGCAACATAGGGGCCGGACCCCTCCACTTT. It encodes CASSNIGAGPLHF.

In this sample, this clonotype turned up a few times. The CDR3 DNA sequence: TGTGCCAGCAGCCAATTAGGGGCCGAGCAGTACTTC. Residues: CASSQLGAEQYF. The chain couples TRBV14 to TRBJ2-7, with D maybe TRBD1 (5 bases). The germline V and J ends were trimmed by 2 bases and 6 bases, with 8 bases remaining between them. The CDR3 is made up of 12 amino acids. Germline V gene data show CDR1 as SGHDN and CDR2 as FVKESK.

This clonotype has just a few counts. This chain links TRBV28 with TRBJ1-6; 8 bases fit TRBD1. Trimming removed 6 bases from V and 10 bases from J; junction bases left unmatched: 11. CDR3 length: 15 residues. Per germline, CDR1 MDHEN and CDR2 SYDVKM. This CDR3 reads CASSPGDRSSSPLHF. CDR3 sequence (DNA): TGTGCCAGCAGCCCGGGGGACAGGAGTAGCTCACCCCTCCACTTT.

This clonotype appeared many times. The chain recombines TRBV30 with TRBJ2-5; 7 bases map to TRBD2. The CDR3 extends over 12 amino acids. With 1 base clipped from V and 4 bases from J, the junction kept 0 bases outside the gene matches. Germline values: CDR1 GTSNPN, CDR2 SVGIG (reference sequence). CDR3 in DNA: TGTGCCTGGAGTGCGGGGGGAGAGACCCAGTACTTC. Translating gives CAWSAGGETQYF.

This clonotype has just a few counts. V and J are TRBV30 and TRBJ1-2; D may be TRBD1 (5 bases). The V gene's germline CDR1 is GTSNPN and CDR2 SVGIG (reference sequence). Trimming removed 0 bases at V and 1 base at J, with 9 bases between. The CDR3 sequence is 14 residues long. CDR3 nucleotide sequence: TGTGCCTGGAGTGTTGGAGGGGTTAACTATGGCTACACCTTC. Protein product: CAWSVGGVNYGYTF.

This sequence joins TRBV7-2 and TRBJ1-5; TRBD1 agrees at 11 bases. CDR1 is SGHTA and CDR2 is FQGNSA in the germline V gene. The CDR3 has 14 residues. Trimming cost V 4 bases and J 11 bases; bases outside gene matches: 7. DNA of the CDR3: TGTGCCAGCAGCTACGGACAGGGGGCAGAGGCCCAGCATTTT. Amino acid sequence: CASSYGQGAEAQHF.

This clonotype was observed a handful of times. The chain links TRBV19 to TRBJ2-2; perhaps TRBD1 as D (6 bases). This CDR3 region has 16 residues. Per the germline V gene, CDR1 is LNHDA and CDR2 is SQIVND (reference sequence). V was trimmed by 5 bases and J by 1 base, leaving 14 bases between them. CDR3 sequence (DNA): TGTGCCAGTAGTCGAGAAACAGGGTTGAACACCGGGGAGCTGTTTTTT. It specifies CASSRETGLNTGELFF.

A word on this clonotype: A much larger clone lies one base from this, so it may be a read error. The J gene is TRBJ1-1, the V gene TRBV6-2 or TRBV6-3; maybe TRBD1 (6 bases). The germline gives CDR1 MNHEY, CDR2 SVGEGT. The V end lost 8 bases, the J end lost 3 bases, and 13 bases lay between the germline ends. The CDR3 consists of 13 residues. The CDR3 bases are TGTGCCAGCCAGACAGGTCTGGACACTGAAGCTTTCTTT. Encoded protein: CASQTGLDTEAFF.

In its sample, this clonotype was seen a few times. V is TRBV19 and J is TRBJ1-5, with a weak D call TRBD1 (5 bases). The CDR3 runs 15 residues. Germline loops: CDR1 LNHDA, CDR2 SQIVND (reference sequence). The V end lost 6 bases, the J end lost 2 bases, and 14 bases lay between the germline ends. CDR3 DNA sequence: TGTGCCAGTAGGGGGGGGGAGCGCGGCAATCAGCCCCAGCATTTT. Amino acids: CASRGGERGNQPQHF.

As for this clonotype: The junction departs from the called germline gene at one end, perhaps through a read error. The chain is built from TRBV20-1 and TRBJ2-7; TRBD1 matches 9 bases. Germline V gene data show CDR1 as DFQATT and CDR2 as SNEGSKA (reference sequence). The CDR3 covers 13 residues. CDR3 sequence (DNA): TGCGGTGCTCCGGGACAGGGATCCTACGAGCAGTACTTC. Encoded protein: CGAPGQGSYEQYF.

This clonotype was recorded a few times. The chain combines TRBV20-1 with TRBJ1-5; tentatively, D is TRBD1 (6 bases). CDR3 length: 17 residues. V shed 3 bases and J shed 0 bases, with 18 bases lying between them. Per the germline V gene, CDR1 is DFQATT and CDR2 is SNEGSKA (reference sequence). CDR3 loop: CSARAGADPDSNQPQHF. CDR3 nucleotides: TGCAGTGCTAGGGCGGGGGCCGACCCCGATAGCAATCAGCCCCAGCATTTT.

There are many counts of this clonotype. J is TRBJ2-7 and V is TRBV28, with TRBD2 matching 10 bases. V trimming: 5 bases; J trimming: 4 bases; junction bases outside the gene matches: 5. CDR1 is MDHEN and CDR2 is SYDVKM in the germline V gene. The CDR3 loop spans 14 amino acids. CDR3 DNA sequence: TGTGCCAGCAGTAAAGCGGGAGGGCGGTACGAGCAGTACTTC. This encodes CASSKAGGRYEQYF.

Many counts were recorded for this clonotype. CDR3 in amino acids: CSANPLGETQYF. The CDR3 bases are TGCAGTGCTAACCCCTTGGGGGAGACCCAGTACTTC. The V call is TRBV20-1, the J call TRBJ2-5; no clear D. This CDR3 has 12 amino acids. The germline V gene encodes CDR1 DFQATT and CDR2 SNEGSKA (reference sequence). With 4 bases removed from V and 5 bases from J, the gap between germline ends came to 11 bases.

The chain joins TRBV6-1 to TRBJ2-2; TRBD1 aligns across 12 bases. V lost 5 bases to trimming and J lost 4 bases; unmatched junction nucleotides: 5. The V gene's germline CDR1 is MNHNS and CDR2 SASEGT. The CDR3 runs to 16 residues. CDR3 coding DNA: TGTGCCAGCAGTACGGGACAGGGGGCGAGCACCGGGGAGCTGTTTTTT. The encoded protein is CASSTGQGASTGELFF.

CDR3 sequence: CASSQDLSSGSPYGYTF. The CDR3 nucleotides read TGTGCCAGCAGCCAAGATCTATCTTCGGGGTCACCCTATGGCTACACCTTC. This chain links TRBV14 with TRBJ1-2, with unresolved D. V was shortened by 0 bases and J by 4 bases, with 18 bases between the two germline ends. Germline CDR1 SGHDN, CDR2 FVKESK. The CDR3 consists of 17 residues.